The clone carrying this TCR beta chain was seen once. What it binds is not known. This entry is derived from a study of cytomegalovirus exposure and HLA in healthy donors. Study-wide results and limits: Most of the CMV-associated TCR beta chains (in a later analysis) appeared to be HLA-restricted. There were a few CMV-associated chains whose specificity for CMV antigens was confirmed in vitro. Many donors shared some public TCRs, even though most TCR sequences were rare.

Germline CDR1 and CDR2: KGHSH and LQKENI. The CDR3 contains 14 residues. Trimming took 3 bases from V and 5 from J; bases not matched to a gene: 7. The PCR contained 60 Vbeta and 13 Jbeta primers. In the original workflow: Per a later analysis, the number of unique TCR beta chains was about 80 million, of which around 10 million were shared. The method was immunoSEQ multiplex PCR; TCRdb's version includes in-frame clones alone and lacks a portion of them. V and J calls plus clone size are reproduced from that table; the DNA served to infer D and trimming. The data show around 60,000 clones, roughly 74% seen once.

The chain joins TRBV18 to TRBJ2-7, with 7 bases aligning to TRBD1. The sample was PBMCs. The clonotype comes from a woman aged 35 to 49 in good health and CMV-seropositive. CDR3: CASSPLQTGNEQYF. The CDR3 DNA reads as TGTGCCAGCTCACCCCTACAGACAGGGAACGAGCAGTACTTC.